What follows are 24 T cell receptor beta chains derived from one specimen sequenced in a study of tumour-infiltrating T cells in Burkitt lymphoma. The data were produced by immunoSEQ multiplex PCR, yet TCRdb's version contains in-frame clones alone and is incomplete. The top ten hold 13% of the sample, which has a few thousand clones, 76% seen once. Material: tumor tissue. The receptor source for this set is a human donor with diffuse large B-cell lymphoma.

The chain is built from TRBV6-1 and TRBJ2-7; 7 bases map to TRBD2. J lost 3 bases, V lost 6 bases, and 5 bases had no gene match. Per the germline V gene, CDR1 is MNHNS and CDR2 is SASEGT. This CDR3 spans 13 amino acids. Here the CDR3 DNA reads TGTGCCAGCAGGCCCGCTAGCGGCTACGAGCAGTACTTC. This codes for CASRPASGYEQYF.

This clone was seen a single time. The rearrangement uses TRBV10-3 and TRBJ1-5, with TRBD1 identical over 9 bases. Germline V gene data show CDR1 as ENHRY and CDR2 as SYGVKD. V lost 0 bases to trimming and J lost 5 bases; unmatched junction nucleotides: 2. This CDR3 spans 15 amino acids. The CDR3 DNA follows: TGTGCCATCAGTGAGTCGTGGACAGGGGATCAGCCCCAGCATTTT. It encodes CAISESWTGDQPQHF.

There are a few counts of this clone. The V and J genes are TRBV7-6 and TRBJ1-1; maybe TRBD1 (6 bases). CDR1 and CDR2 (germline): SGHVS, FNYEAQ. The CDR3 spans 16 residues. Deletions cut 5 bases from V and 10 bases from J, with 26 bases between. The CDR3 DNA is TGTGCCAGCAGCCCAGGATATAACGGGGGTGGCAGGGGAGCTTTCTTT. It specifies CASSPGYNGGGRGAFF. Full variable domain (rest looked up from reference TRBV7-6 and TRBJ1-1): GAGVSQSPRYKVTKRGQDVALRCDPISGHVSLYWYRQALGQGPEFLTYFNYEAQQDKSGLPNDRFSAERPEGSISTLTIQRTEQRDSAMYRCASSPGYNGGGRGAFFGQGTRLTVV.

Here the CDR3 DNA reads TGTGCCAGCAGCGTAGACGGACAGGGGCCAGATACGCAGTATTTT. Its translation is CASSVDGQGPDTQYF. The chain uses TRBV9 and TRBJ2-3; TRBD1 matches at 9 bases. CDR1 is SGDLS, CDR2 YYNGEE, per germline. Trimming cost V 0 bases and J 4 bases; bases outside gene matches: 3. This CDR3 region has 15 residues.

V usage is TRBV5-1 and J usage is TRBJ2-1; D is uncertain. CDR3 size: 11 residues. CDR1 and CDR2 from the germline V gene are SGHRS and YFSETQ. V lost 4 bases and J 7 bases, leaving 6 bases between the germline ends. CDR3 coding DNA: TGCGCCAGCAGCGTGTTTAATGAGCAGTTCTTC. Encoded protein: CASSVFNEQFF.

CDR3: CASSLAGRDRVYSPLHF. In DNA form, the CDR3 reads TGTGCCAGCAGCTTAGCGGGTCGGGACAGGGTTTATTCACCCCTCCACTTT. This chain links TRBV7-8 with TRBJ1-6, with 9 positions matching TRBD1. Germline V gene data show CDR1 as SGHVS and CDR2 as FQNEAQ. The CDR3 has 17 residues. Losses at the gene ends were 0 bases for V and 8 bases for J; bases not matched to a gene: 8. Full variable domain (missing parts from reference TRBV7-8 and TRBJ1-6): GAGVSQSPRYKVAKRGQDVALRCDPISGHVSLFWYQQALGQGPEFLTYFQNEAQLDKSGLPSDRFFAERPEGSVSTLKIQRTQQEDSAVYLCASSLAGRDRVYSPLHFGNGTRLTVT.

V gene TRBV5-1 combines with J gene TRBJ2-1; 10 positions match TRBD2. The CDR3 is 15 amino acids. Germline V gene data show CDR1 as SGHRS and CDR2 as YFSETQ. The V and J ends lost 0 bases and 3 bases, in that order; junction bases with no gene match: 0. The CDR3 here is CASSLASGSYNEQFF. The CDR3 DNA reads as TGCGCCAGCAGCTTGGCTAGCGGGAGCTACAATGAGCAGTTCTTC.

V gene TRBV7-9 combines with J gene TRBJ2-1; 10 bases match TRBD2. This CDR3 comprises 15 residues. J lost 9 bases, V lost 5 bases, and 10 bases had no gene match. Germline loops: CDR1 SEHNR, CDR2 FQNEAQ (reference sequence). Written as DNA, the CDR3 is TGTGCCAGCAGCCCCTCTAGCGGGAGTCTTGGTGAGCAGTTCTTC. It translates to CASSPSSGSLGEQFF.

The chain couples TRBV5-1 to TRBJ2-7; 7 bases are shared with TRBD2. Germline V gives CDR1 SGHRS, CDR2 YFSETQ. Unmatched junction bases numbered 3, after V lost 0 bases and J lost 0 bases. This CDR3 is built from 15 residues. CDR3 region: CASSLEGGGSYEQYF. CDR3 sequence (DNA): TGCGCCAGCAGCTTGGAGGGCGGGGGCTCCTACGAGCAGTACTTC.

The chain couples TRBV27 to TRBJ2-3, with D hard to call. V gave up 3 bases and J gave up 3 bases, with 7 bases separating them. The CDR3 contains 13 residues. Looked up from germline, CDR1 is MNHEY and CDR2 is SMNVEV (reference sequence). The CDR3 region has the DNA TGTGCCAGCAGTTTTATAGGTACAGATACGCAGTATTTT. This codes for CASSFIGTDTQYF.

The chain carries TRBV15 and TRBJ2-3; 7 nucleotides agree with TRBD2. The CDR3 totals 14 residues. Germline CDR1 and CDR2: LNHNV and YYDKDF (reference sequence). V gave up 0 bases and J gave up 7 bases; unmatched junction bases: 4. CDR3 sequence (DNA): TGTGCCACCAGCAGAGAGGGCGGGAGATATACGCAGTATTTT. It encodes CATSREGGRYTQYF.

The chain is built from TRBV4-1 and TRBJ2-3; D tentatively reads TRBD1 or TRBD2 (5 bases each). V was trimmed by 10 bases and J by 1 base, leaving 12 bases between them. CDR1 and CDR2 from the germline V gene are MGHRA and YSYEKL. The CDR3 extends over 13 amino acids. The CDR3 here is CATRGPGTDTQYF. CDR3 coding DNA: TGCGCCACTCGGGGCCCGGGCACAGATACGCAGTATTTT.

This clone was counted once. Germline is not matched at one junction end, which may reflect a read error. The chain has TRBV7-2 and TRBJ2-3; the match to TRBD2 covers 14 bases. Germline assignment: CDR1 SGHTA and CDR2 FQGNSA. CDR3 length: 17 residues. The CDR3 protein is CASSPGTSGGDTNTQYF. CDR3 coding DNA: TGTGCCAGCAGCCCCGGGACTAGCGGGGGAGACACAAATACGCAGTATTTT.

As for this clone: The junction differs from germline at one of its ends, possibly a read error. The rearrangement uses TRBV7-7 and TRBJ2-2; D is ambiguous. The CDR3 covers 14 residues. Germline assignment: CDR1 SSHAT and CDR2 FNYEAQ (reference sequence). Here the CDR3 reads CASSSSQAPGELFF. CDR3 in DNA: TGTGCTAGCAGCTCCTCTCAGGCGCCGGGGGAGCTGTTTTTT.

The rearrangement joins TRBV4-3 to TRBJ2-1; 10 nucleotides align to TRBD2. The germline gives CDR1 LGHNA, CDR2 YSLEER. The V and J ends lost 0 bases and 7 bases, in that order; junction bases with no gene match: 3. CDR3 length equals 15 residues. CDR3 sequence: CASSQDGLAVNEQFF. DNA for the CDR3: TGCGCCAGCAGCCAAGACGGACTAGCGGTAAATGAGCAGTTCTTC.

The rearrangement joins TRBV4-1 to TRBJ2-1; D is perhaps TRBD2 (7 bases). CDR3 length: 14 amino acids. V was shortened by 11 bases and J by 0 bases, with 14 bases between the two germline ends. CDR1 MGHRA and CDR2 YSYEKL come from the germline V gene. This CDR3 reads CAAGADFSYNEQFF. In DNA, the CDR3 is TGCGCCGCGGGGGCGGACTTCTCCTACAATGAGCAGTTCTTC.

The chain combines TRBV6-5 with TRBJ1-1; perhaps TRBD1 as D (5 bases). Germline CDR1 and CDR2: MNHEY and SVGAGI. V was cut by 3 bases and J by 5 bases, with 19 bases left in between. This CDR3 has 16 residues. The CDR3 nucleotides are TGTGCCAGCAGTTATTATAGTCTCGGGACTTCGACTGAAGCTTTCTTT. The encoded protein is CASSYYSLGTSTEAFF.

J is TRBJ2-7 and V is TRBV28, with D possibly called TRBD1 or TRBD2 (6 bases each). Per the germline V gene, CDR1 is MDHEN and CDR2 is SYDVKM. CDR3 length: 15 residues. V lost 5 bases to trimming and J lost 4 bases, with 18 bases between them. This CDR3 reads CASSPPGGAVYEQYF. The CDR3 bases are TGTGCCAGCAGTCCCCCCGGGGGCGCGGTGTACGAGCAGTACTTC.

The chain has TRBV5-1 and TRBJ1-1; 8 nucleotides line up with TRBD1. The CDR3 has 14 residues. J lost 0 bases, V lost 3 bases, and 1 base had no gene match. Germline V gene sequence: CDR1 SGHRS, CDR2 YFSETQ. The CDR3 nucleotides are TGCGCCAGCAGCTGGACAGGGATGAACACTGAAGCTTTCTTT. Its protein is CASSWTGMNTEAFF.

The chain combines TRBV4-1 with TRBJ1-5; no reliable D call. Deletions cut 0 bases from V and 2 bases from J, with 8 bases between. The CDR3 consists of 15 residues. The germline CDR1 and CDR2 sequences are MGHRA and YSYEKL. The CDR3 reads CASSQDLAGNQPQHF. The CDR3 DNA is TGCGCCAGCAGCCAAGATCTGGCAGGCAATCAGCCCCAGCATTTT.

This chain links TRBV7-9 with TRBJ2-3; 7 bases are a match to TRBD2. Germline assignment: CDR1 SEHNR and CDR2 FQNEAQ (reference sequence). This CDR3 comprises 15 residues. With V trimmed by 3 bases and J by 2 bases, 5 bases remained unmatched. Here the CDR3 DNA reads TGTGCCAGCAGCTTTGGCGCGGGAGCCACAGATACGCAGTATTTT. Amino acids: CASSFGAGATDTQYF.

This clone was detected a few times. The chain carries TRBV7-8 and TRBJ2-5, with no clear D. The germline V gene has CDR1 SGHVS and CDR2 FQNEAQ. This CDR3 spans 11 amino acids. Trimming cost V 4 bases and J 12 bases, with 12 bases left between them. The CDR3 coding sequence is TGTGCCAGCAGCTATCTCTCAGGCGAGTACTTC. Amino acid sequence: CASSYLSGEYF.

The chain combines TRBV29-1 with TRBJ2-3; D ambiguous. CDR3 size: 13 residues. Germline CDR1 is SQVTM and CDR2 is ANQGSEA. V lost 4 bases to trimming and J lost 0 bases, with 8 bases between them. The CDR3 nucleotides read TGCAGCGTTGTCTTGTGGAGCACAGATACGCAGTATTTT. The encoded protein is CSVVLWSTDTQYF.

Only a few counts were recorded for this clone. J is TRBJ2-5 and V is TRBV7-3; 9 nucleotides agree with TRBD1. The germline V gene encodes CDR1 SGHTA and CDR2 FQGTGA. CDR3 size: 15 residues. The V and J ends lost 6 bases and 3 bases, in that order; junction bases with no gene match: 8. CDR3: CASSSTGGGEETQYF. CDR3 nucleotide sequence: TGTGCCAGCAGTTCGACAGGGGGTGGGGAAGAGACCCAGTACTTC. Full variable domain (rest looked up from reference TRBV7-3 and TRBJ2-5): GAGVSQTPSNKVTEKGKYVELRCDPISGHTALYWYRQSLGQGPEFLIYFQGTGAADDSGLPNDRFFAVRPEGSVSTLKIQRTERGDSAVYLCASSSTGGGEETQYFGPGTRLLVL.